This TCR beta chain was profiled in a study of CD8+ T cells in alopecia areata. Study details: Scoring treated patients' severity relied on the percentage of scalp area affected.

Study-wide results and limits: Greater clonality was observed in lesional scalp samples, especially alopecia totalis/universalis, versus normal scalp.

Worth noting for this clone: Its specificity is not known. A read error may produce the germline difference seen at one junction end.

The CDR3 runs to 14 residues. CDR1 and CDR2 (germline): MNHNS, SASEGT. The authors extracted RNA and reverse transcribed it into cDNA as the sequencing template. Measured with immunoSEQ multiplex PCR; TCRdb has only the in-frame clones, and not every one. The sample includes 140,000 to 150,000 clones, nearly 55% of them seen just once. As to treatment: oral pan-JAK inhibitor, 5-10 mg twice daily. The origin of this receptor is a human donor with alopecia areata. The V and J genes are TRBV6-1 and TRBJ1-6; no firm D call. Source: CD8+ T cells sorted from blood, taken at week 4, from a patient treated with tofacitinib. CDR3 in amino acids: CTSSERRVGRALHF. In nucleotides, the CDR3 is TGTACCAGCAGTGAGAGAAGGGTCGGGAGGGCCCTCCACTTT.